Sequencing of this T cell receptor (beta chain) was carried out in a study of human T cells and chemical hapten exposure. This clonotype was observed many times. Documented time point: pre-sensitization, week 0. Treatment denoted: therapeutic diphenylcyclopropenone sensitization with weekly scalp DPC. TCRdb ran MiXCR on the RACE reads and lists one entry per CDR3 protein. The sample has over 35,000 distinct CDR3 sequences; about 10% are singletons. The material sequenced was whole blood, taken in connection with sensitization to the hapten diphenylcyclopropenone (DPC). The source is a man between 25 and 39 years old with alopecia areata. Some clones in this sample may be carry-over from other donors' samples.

CDR3 in amino acids: CASSLSLIRAKNIQYF. For the CDR3, the DNA is TGTGCCAGCAGTTTGAGCCTCATAAGGGCCAAAAACATTCAGTACTTC. The chain carries TRBV27 and TRBJ2-4; no firm D call. This CDR3 has 16 amino acids. V gave up 3 bases and J gave up 1 base, with 13 bases separating them. Germline values: CDR1 MNHEY, CDR2 SMNVEV (reference sequence).